What follows are 27 T cell receptor beta chains derived from one specimen sequenced in a study of response to subunit inactivated influenza vaccine (dated by TCRdb to the late 2010s). Libraries were prepared through RT-PCR. Sequencing used an Illumina HiSeq 2500. TCRdb's own reprocessing of the public reads used fastp at Q25 and MiXCR and kept productive beta chains. Duplicate CDR3 protein sequences are folded into a single record with the most common DNA and genes. This sample holds some 550,000 distinct CDR3 sequences; around a quarter were observed only once. The top ten clonotypes cover approximately 3% of the sample. This sample was also put to use in a study of T cells expressing NK-cell markers. The second study also describes: TCR beta cDNA libraries were made by 5'RACE template switching that added a universal primer site and unique molecular identifiers.

The sequences come from CD4+ T cells sorted from PBMCs, collected about 12 days after vaccination. The receptors shown here come from a man aged 45 to 65 who received an inactivated influenza vaccine. Donor details come from another sample of the same person, matched by shared clones.

The chain has TRBV18 and TRBJ2-7; 10 bases line up with TRBD1. Germline loops: CDR1 KGHSH, CDR2 LQKENI. This CDR3 spans 14 amino acids. The trim removed 5 bases at V and 7 bases at J, leaving 8 bases unmatched. CDR3 DNA: TGTGCCAGCTCATCGGGACAGGGGTCGGGAGAGCAGTACTTC. This gives the protein CASSSGQGSGEQYF.

This clonotype has only a few counts. The J gene is TRBJ2-1, the V gene TRBV20-1; D is possibly TRBD1 (6 bases). The CDR3 extends over 15 amino acids. V shed 4 bases and J shed 3 bases, with 16 bases lying between them. Germline V CDR1 and CDR2: DFQATT, SNEGSKA (reference sequence). CDR3 DNA: TGCAGTGCTAACACAGGGACATCCTACTACAATGAGCAGTTCTTC. Amino acid sequence: CSANTGTSYYNEQFF.

The chain is built from TRBV5-1 and TRBJ2-5; D unresolved. CDR1 and CDR2 from the germline V gene are SGHRS and YFSETQ. The CDR3 runs to 15 residues. V was pared by 3 bases and J by 7 bases, with 19 bases between. CDR3 sequence: CASSWSPGDPGTQYF. The DNA of the CDR3 is TGCGCCAGCAGCTGGAGCCCAGGAGACCCTGGGACCCAGTACTTC. Using reference TRBV5-1 and TRBJ2-5 for the parts outside the CDR3, the full variable domain is KAGVTQTPRYLIKTRGQQVTLSCSPISGHRSVSWYQQTPGQGLQFLFEYFSETQRNKGNFPGRFSGRQFSNSRSEMNVSTLELGDSALYLCASSWSPGDPGTQYFGPGTRLLVL.

This clonotype was counted at least ten times. This sequence joins TRBV7-9 and TRBJ2-7; 8 nucleotides line up with TRBD1. The germline gives CDR1 SEHNR, CDR2 FQNEAQ (reference sequence). The CDR3 length is 14 residues. Trimming took 6 bases from V and 0 from J; bases not matched to a gene: 4. CDR3 sequence reads: CASRPGTGSYEQYF. CDR3 bases: TGTGCCAGCAGACCCGGGACAGGCTCCTACGAGCAGTACTTC. Full variable domain (missing parts from reference TRBV7-9 and TRBJ2-7): DTGVSQNPRHKITKRGQNVTFRCDPISEHNRLYWYRQTLGQGPEFLTYFQNEAQLEKSRLLSDRFSAERPKGSFSTLEIQRTEQGDSAMYLCASRPGTGSYEQYFGPGTRLTVT.

This clonotype was counted between two and nine times. This chain links TRBV20-1 with TRBJ1-2; D uncertain. The CDR3 runs 15 residues. Germline CDR1 is DFQATT and CDR2 is SNEGSKA (reference sequence). V lost 3 bases, J lost 6 bases, and 20 bases lay in between. The CDR3 is CSASKGSEWRDGYTF. CDR3 DNA: TGCAGTGCTAGTAAGGGATCGGAATGGAGGGATGGCTACACCTTC.

The rearrangement links TRBV15 to TRBJ1-1; D is uncertain. Germline V lookup: CDR1 LNHNV, CDR2 YYDKDF (reference sequence). Trimming left V 5 bases short and J 0 bases short, with 10 bases between. The CDR3 sequence is 14 residues long. CDR3 protein: CATSQFAMNTEAFF. For the CDR3, the DNA is TGTGCCACCAGCCAGTTTGCCATGAACACTGAAGCTTTCTTT. The full variable domain, in which reference TRBV15 and TRBJ1-1 provide the parts outside the CDR3, is DAMVIQNPRYQVTQFGKPVTLSCSQTLNHNVMYWYQQKSSQAPKLLFHYYDKDFNNEADTPDNFQSRRPNTSFCFLDIRSPGLGDTAMYLCATSQFAMNTEAFFGQGTRLTVV.

This clonotype was counted a few times. The chain carries TRBV11-2 and TRBJ2-7, with TRBD2 matching 8 bases. J lost 2 bases, V lost 6 bases, and 18 bases had no gene match. The CDR3 is 18 amino acids. Germline values: CDR1 SGHAT, CDR2 FQNNGV. The CDR3 region has the DNA TGTGCCAGCAGGGACGGGGGCGACCCACTAGCGGAGACCTACGAGCAGTACTTC. It translates to CASRDGGDPLAETYEQYF.

The genes are TRBV18 and TRBJ2-5; D might be TRBD2 (5 bases). Trimming left V 1 base short and J 5 bases short, with 11 bases between. From germline, CDR1 is KGHSH and CDR2 LQKENI. The CDR3 sequence is 14 residues long. CDR3 region: CASSPRWGEETQYF. DNA of the CDR3: TGTGCCAGCTCACCACGCTGGGGAGAGGAGACCCAGTACTTC.

This clonotype was seen a handful of times. This sequence joins TRBV5-1 and TRBJ2-2; D is unresolved. The germline gives CDR1 SGHRS, CDR2 YFSETQ. V was pared by 1 base and J by 4 bases, with 8 bases between. This CDR3 spans 14 amino acids. CDR3 in DNA: TGCGCCAGCAGCTTGTTGCAATCCACCGGGGAGCTGTTTTTT. It codes for CASSLLQSTGELFF.

This clonotype occurred a few times. The chain carries TRBV7-2 and TRBJ2-5; no definite D call. Germline V gene sequence: CDR1 SGHTA, CDR2 FQGNSA. CDR3 length equals 13 residues. Deletions cut 5 bases from V and 10 bases from J, with 17 bases between. CDR3 DNA: TGTGCCAGCAGCACCCCGAGAAGGTGGGACCAGTACTTC. Residues: CASSTPRRWDQYF.

This rearrangement joins TRBV4-2 to TRBJ2-3; TRBD2 is a possible D gene (5 bases). V shed 0 bases and J shed 5 bases, with 15 bases lying between them. The CDR3 has 16 amino acids. Germline values: CDR1 LGHNA, CDR2 YNFKEQ. The CDR3 protein is CASSQDRGLPKDTQYF. The CDR3 DNA reads TGTGCCAGCAGCCAAGATCGAGGACTTCCCAAAGATACGCAGTATTTT.

This clonotype has only one observation. The genes are TRBV5-1 and TRBJ2-7; 9 positions match TRBD1. The CDR3 extends over 17 amino acids. Trimming cost V 1 base and J 2 bases; bases outside gene matches: 10. Germline V gene sequence: CDR1 SGHRS, CDR2 YFSETQ. The CDR3 region is CASSLHPRDRDPYEQYF. CDR3 nucleotides: TGCGCCAGCAGCTTGCATCCCCGGGACAGGGATCCCTACGAGCAGTACTTC. Looking up the rest from reference TRBV5-1 and TRBJ2-7 gives the full variable domain: KAGVTQTPRYLIKTRGQQVTLSCSPISGHRSVSWYQQTPGQGLQFLFEYFSETQRNKGNFPGRFSGRQFSNSRSEMNVSTLELGDSALYLCASSLHPRDRDPYEQYFGPGTRLTVT.

The table lists this clonotype with a few counts. The rearrangement uses TRBV7-9 and TRBJ2-2; 10 bases agree with TRBD1. From germline, CDR1 is SEHNR and CDR2 FQNEAQ (reference sequence). The CDR3 totals 16 residues. V dropped 7 bases and J dropped 6; count of bases not matched to a gene: 11. For the CDR3, the DNA is TGTGCCAGCACCACCGGAATCGGACAGGGGGCCGGGGAGCTGTTTTTT. Amino acids: CASTTGIGQGAGELFF.

The chain has TRBV15 and TRBJ2-5; D is unclear. The V end lost 0 bases, the J end lost 4 bases, and 3 bases lay between the germline ends. CDR1 and CDR2 (germline): LNHNV, YYDKDF (reference sequence). CDR3 size: 12 residues. The DNA for the CDR3 is TGTGCCACCAGCAGAGATATAGAGACCCAGTACTTC. It is translated as CATSRDIETQYF.

This clonotype came up a few times. The chain couples TRBV20-1 to TRBJ1-1; D not certain. The germline V gene encodes CDR1 DFQATT and CDR2 SNEGSKA (reference sequence). Trimming removed 8 bases from V and 2 bases from J, with 9 bases in between. The CDR3 has 11 amino acids. CDR3 region: CSNSRNTEAFF. The CDR3 region has the DNA TGCAGTAATTCTAGAAACACTGAAGCTTTCTTT.

In this sample, this clonotype turned up a few times. This chain links TRBV3-1 with TRBJ1-3; no firm D call. V dropped 3 bases and J dropped 4 bases, with 7 bases sitting between them. Germline assignment: CDR1 LGHDT and CDR2 YNNKEL (reference sequence). The CDR3 spans 13 residues. The CDR3 spells CASSQAAGNTIYF. CDR3 DNA: TGTGCCAGCAGCCAGGCGGCCGGAAACACCATATATTTT.

The table lists this clonotype with a few counts. The chain employs TRBV24-1 and TRBJ2-3; TRBD2 matches at 8 bases. V lost 3 bases and J lost 6; bases outside the gene matches: 16. The CDR3 consists of 18 residues. CDR1 is KGHDR and CDR2 is SFDVKD in the germline V gene. Written as DNA, the CDR3 is TGTGCCACCAGTGATACGCCCTACTTGGCGGGGGGCGGTGATACGCAGTATTTT. Residues: CATSDTPYLAGGGDTQYF.

There are a few counts of this clonotype. The chain carries TRBV11-1 and TRBJ1-1; 7 bases match TRBD1. Trimming cost V 5 bases and J 6 bases; bases outside gene matches: 12. Germline V gives CDR1 SGHAT, CDR2 FQDESV (reference sequence). The CDR3 is made up of 15 amino acids. CDR3 in DNA: TGTGCCAGCAGCCCGTCCGCAGGGGGAAGCGCTGAAGCTTTCTTT. Residues: CASSPSAGGSAEAFF.

This clonotype was counted a few times. This chain connects TRBV12-3 or TRBV12-4 to TRBJ2-3; D is unresolved. The CDR3 consists of 13 residues. The V gene lost 4 bases and the J gene lost 1 base, with 6 bases spanning the gap. The CDR3 DNA sequence: TGTGCCAGCAGTTCCCTGCGCACAGATACGCAGTATTTT. This translates into CASSSLRTDTQYF.

J is TRBJ2-1 and V is TRBV7-9; tentative D call: TRBD1 (5 bases). CDR1 and CDR2 from the germline V gene are SEHNR and FQNEAQ (reference sequence). This CDR3 has 13 residues. Trimming stripped 5 bases from V and 2 bases from J, with 7 bases between. The CDR3 loop reads CASSQTAYNEQFF. CDR3 in DNA: TGTGCCAGCAGCCAGACAGCCTACAATGAGCAGTTCTTC. The full variable domain, in which reference TRBV7-9 and TRBJ2-1 provide the parts outside the CDR3, is DTGVSQNPRHKITKRGQNVTFRCDPISEHNRLYWYRQTLGQGPEFLTYFQNEAQLEKSRLLSDRFSAERPKGSFSTLEIQRTEQGDSAMYLCASSQTAYNEQFFGPGTRLTVL.

The chain combines TRBV7-2 with TRBJ2-5; TRBD2 might be the D (5 bases). The CDR3 contains 15 residues. Germline V gene lookup returns CDR1 SGHTA and CDR2 FQGNSA. Deletions cut 1 base from V and 2 bases from J, with 11 bases between. CDR3 in amino acids: CASSLDYREQETQYF. In DNA, the CDR3 is TGTGCCAGCAGCTTAGACTATCGGGAACAAGAGACCCAGTACTTC.

This clonotype was seen a handful of times. V and J are TRBV24-1 and TRBJ1-1; a weak D match, TRBD1 (6 bases). V lost 5 bases, J lost 9 bases, and 12 bases lay in between. Germline-derived CDR1 and CDR2 are KGHDR and SFDVKD. The CDR3 has 12 amino acids. CDR3 residues: CATSAATGQAFF. CDR3 in DNA: TGTGCCACCAGTGCCGCGACAGGCCAAGCTTTCTTT.

The chain couples TRBV12-3 or TRBV12-4 to TRBJ2-5, with no clear D. V lost 7 bases, J lost 10 bases, and 19 bases lay in between. The CDR3 is 13 residues long. CDR3 loop: CASKRDAQFGQYF. The CDR3 nucleotides read TGTGCCAGCAAGCGCGACGCACAGTTCGGCCAGTACTTC.

The chain is built from TRBV3-1 and TRBJ1-1; D is possibly TRBD1 (5 bases). Trimming cost V 0 bases and J 6 bases, with 8 bases left between them. CDR1 and CDR2 from the germline V gene are LGHDT and YNNKEL (reference sequence). The CDR3 consists of 13 residues. The CDR3 region has the DNA TGTGCCAGCAGCCAAGATCGGGACGCTGAAGCTTTCTTT. Translation gives CASSQDRDAEAFF.

This clonotype showed up just a few times. This chain links TRBV10-3 with TRBJ2-1; TRBD2 is a possible D gene (6 bases). The germline V and J ends were trimmed by 6 bases and 2 bases, with 14 bases remaining between them. Looked up from germline, CDR1 is ENHRY and CDR2 is SYGVKD. The CDR3 runs 15 residues. CDR3 nucleotides: TGTGCCATCAGGAGGGGCGGGGAACCCTACAATGAGCAGTTCTTC. This translates into CAIRRGGEPYNEQFF.

This clonotype was picked up a small number of times. This chain joins TRBV20-1 and TRBJ2-2, with D uncertain. Germline-derived CDR1 and CDR2 are DFQATT and SNEGSKA (reference sequence). The CDR3 loop spans 14 amino acids. Trimming took off 5 bases at V and 2 bases at J, with 12 bases between the two ends. The CDR3, as DNA: TGCAGTGCTCCTCTGACTCGTAACACCGGGGAGCTGTTTTTT. Translation: CSAPLTRNTGELFF.

This chain links TRBV7-9 with TRBJ2-3; D possibly corresponds to TRBD2 (5 bases). V was cut by 4 bases and J by 0 bases, with 11 bases left in between. Germline lookup yields CDR1 SEHNR and CDR2 FQNEAQ (reference sequence). The CDR3 is 15 amino acids. The CDR3: CASSSRRGSTDTQYF. Written as DNA, the CDR3 is TGTGCCAGCAGCTCGCGACGGGGTAGCACAGATACGCAGTATTTT. Complete variable domain (other parts from reference TRBV7-9 and TRBJ2-3): DTGVSQNPRHKITKRGQNVTFRCDPISEHNRLYWYRQTLGQGPEFLTYFQNEAQLEKSRLLSDRFSAERPKGSFSTLEIQRTEQGDSAMYLCASSSRRGSTDTQYFGPGTRLTVL.